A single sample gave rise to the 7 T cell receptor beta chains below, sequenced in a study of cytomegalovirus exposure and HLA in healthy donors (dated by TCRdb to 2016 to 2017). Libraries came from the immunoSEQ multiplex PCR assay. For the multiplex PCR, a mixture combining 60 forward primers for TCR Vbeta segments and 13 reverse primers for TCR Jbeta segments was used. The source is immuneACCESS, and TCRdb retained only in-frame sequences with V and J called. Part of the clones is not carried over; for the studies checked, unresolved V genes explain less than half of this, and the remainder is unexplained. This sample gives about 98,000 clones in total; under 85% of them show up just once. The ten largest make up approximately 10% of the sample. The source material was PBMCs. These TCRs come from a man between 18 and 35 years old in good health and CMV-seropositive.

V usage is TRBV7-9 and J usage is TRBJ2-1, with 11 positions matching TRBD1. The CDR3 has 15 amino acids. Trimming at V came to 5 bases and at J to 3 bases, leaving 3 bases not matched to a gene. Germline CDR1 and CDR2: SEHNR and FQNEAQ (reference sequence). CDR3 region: CASSTGTGGYNEQFF. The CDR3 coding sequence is TGTGCCAGCAGCACCGGGACAGGGGGCTACAATGAGCAGTTCTTC.

The CDR3 loop is CARDSTYEQYF. The CDR3 DNA sequence: TGTGCCAGGGACAGTACCTACGAGCAGTACTTC. The chain uses TRBV6-4 and TRBJ2-7, with a weak D call TRBD1 (6 bases). Germline V gene data show CDR1 as MRHNA and CDR2 as SNTAGT. The CDR3 contains 11 residues. With 9 bases removed from V and 2 bases from J, the gap between germline ends came to 8 bases.

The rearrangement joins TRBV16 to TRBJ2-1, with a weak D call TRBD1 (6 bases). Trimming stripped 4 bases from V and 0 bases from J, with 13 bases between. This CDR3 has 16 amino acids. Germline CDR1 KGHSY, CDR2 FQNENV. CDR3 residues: CASSPLRQDSYNEQFF. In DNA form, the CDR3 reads TGTGCCAGCAGCCCCTTGAGACAGGACTCCTACAATGAGCAGTTCTTC.

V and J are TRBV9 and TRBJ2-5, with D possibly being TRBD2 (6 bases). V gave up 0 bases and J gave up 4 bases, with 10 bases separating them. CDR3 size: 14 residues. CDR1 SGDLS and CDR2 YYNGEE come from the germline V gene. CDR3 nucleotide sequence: TGTGCCAGCAGCGTAGGGCAGGGAGGAGAGACCCAGTACTTC. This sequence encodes CASSVGQGGETQYF.

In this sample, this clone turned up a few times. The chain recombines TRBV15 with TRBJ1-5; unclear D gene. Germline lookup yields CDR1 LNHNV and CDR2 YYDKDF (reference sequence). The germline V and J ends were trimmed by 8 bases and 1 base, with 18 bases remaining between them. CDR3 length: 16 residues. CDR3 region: CATSRKRGWSNQPQHF. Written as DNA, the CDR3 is TGTGCCACCTCCCGCAAGAGAGGGTGGAGCAATCAGCCCCAGCATTTT. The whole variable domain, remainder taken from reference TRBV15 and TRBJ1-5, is DAMVIQNPRYQVTQFGKPVTLSCSQTLNHNVMYWYQQKSSQAPKLLFHYYDKDFNNEADTPDNFQSRRPNTSFCFLDIRSPGLGDTAMYLCATSRKRGWSNQPQHFGDGTRLSIL.

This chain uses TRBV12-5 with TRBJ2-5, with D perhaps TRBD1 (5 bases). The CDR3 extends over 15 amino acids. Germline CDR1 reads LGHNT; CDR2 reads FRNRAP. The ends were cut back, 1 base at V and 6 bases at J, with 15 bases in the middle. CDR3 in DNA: TGTGCTAGTGGTTTGGACGCAGGGTTTGGTCAGACCCAGTACTTC. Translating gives CASGLDAGFGQTQYF.

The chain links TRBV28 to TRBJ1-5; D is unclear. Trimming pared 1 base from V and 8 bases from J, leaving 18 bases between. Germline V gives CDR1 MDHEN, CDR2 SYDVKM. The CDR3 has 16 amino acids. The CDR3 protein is CASSLYGAIRGEPQHF. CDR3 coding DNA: TGTGCCAGCAGTTTATATGGAGCCATCCGGGGTGAGCCCCAGCATTTT. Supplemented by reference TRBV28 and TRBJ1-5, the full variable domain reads DVKVTQSSRYLVKRTGEKVFLECVQDMDHENMFWYRQDPGLGLRLIYFSYDVKMKEKGDIPEGYSVSREKKERFSLILESASTNQTSMYLCASSLYGAIRGEPQHFGDGTRLSIL.